This TCR beta chain was captured by sequencing in a study of blood T cell repertoires in COVID-19. Whole-study context: Specimens from acute and convalescent COVID-19 originated in the United States, Italy and Spain.

The repertoire was sequenced with immunoSEQ multiplex PCR; TCRdb's copy has only in-frame clones and lacks some. This table holds hundreds of thousands of clones, under 95% found once. The trim removed 4 bases at V and 5 bases at J, leaving 4 bases unmatched. In germline, CDR1 is SQVTM, CDR2 ANQGSEA. This CDR3 has 13 amino acids. The chain couples TRBV29-1 to TRBJ1-5, with TRBD1 matching 8 bases. The source is a woman aged 18-29 years who had recovered from COVID-19. Sequenced sample: PBMCs or T cells enriched from blood (not recorded which). DNA of the CDR3: TGCAGCGTTGGTGGACAGGGCGATCAGCCCCAGCATTTT. Protein product: CSVGGQGDQPQHF.